This T cell receptor (beta chain) was obtained from a study of cytomegalovirus exposure and HLA in healthy donors. The wider study: Unique TCRs numbering around 85 million, obtained from HLA-typed donors, made up an early data release. For the roughly 400 genotyped donors, about 81% fell within the Caucasian-associated ancestry cluster. Notes on the study in general: A later analysis associated some 16,000 TCR beta sequences with HLA alleles at a 0.05 false discovery rate.

Note on this clone: Its antigen is undetermined.

This PCR relied on a set of 60 Vbeta primers and 13 Jbeta primers. Data came from immunoSEQ multiplex PCR; TCRdb stores just in-frame clones and leaves some out. Of roughly 170,000 clones in the sample, more than 65% were seen once. The CDR3 is 16 amino acids. Germline CDR1 and CDR2: WNHNN and SYGVQD (reference sequence). Trimming removed 0 bases from V and 3 bases from J; junction bases left unmatched: 4. Sequencing used PBMCs. This chain links TRBV10-1 with TRBJ2-7, with 11 bases aligning to TRBD2. This sequence originates from a girl aged 2 to 9 in good health and CMV-seropositive. The CDR3 DNA is TGCGCCAGCAGTGAGTCGGGTACTAGCGGGGGCTACGAGCAGTACTTC. Residues: CASSESGTSGGYEQYF.